Listed below are T cell receptor beta chains from one sample, sequenced in a study of CD8+ T cells in alopecia areata. Clones were sequenced by immunoSEQ multiplex PCR, and TCRdb holds only the in-frame ones, with some missing. The table lists 65,000 to 75,000 clones, roughly 28% of them singletons, with under 15% in the top ten. The sequencing used CD8+ T cells sorted from blood, collected at week 4, from a patient treated with tofacitinib. These receptor sequences come from a human donor with alopecia areata. CDR3s include the opening cysteine and the closing phenylalanine or tryptophan. A D gene is named only where the DNA matches it firmly. The listing skips clone size in some rows; elsewhere it reads once, few, many or a size class.

size | D | J | V | DNA | CDR3
. | . | TRBJ1-1 | TRBV6-1 | TGTGCCAGCAGCGAATTCGGGCCGGGATCTGAAGCTTTCTTT | CASSEFGPGSEAFF
. | TRBD1 | TRBJ2-3 | TRBV4-1 | TGCGCCAGCAGCCAGAGGACAGGGCCCACAGATACGCAGTATTTT | CASSQRTGPTDTQYF
. | . | TRBJ2-1 | TRBV29-1 | TGCAGCGTCGGAGGGTCGGATGAGCAGTTCTTC | CSVGGSDEQFF
. | TRBD1 | TRBJ2-7 | TRBV7-9 | TGTGCCAGCCAAAAGCCCGGACAGGGGCAATACTTC | CASQKPGQGQYF
once | TRBD1 | TRBJ1-1 | TRBV29-1 | TGCAGCGTTGAAAAGGGGGCGAGCACTGAAGCTTTCTTT | CSVEKGASTEAFF
few | TRBD1 | TRBJ2-6 | TRBV15 | TGTGCCACCAGCAGAGGACAGGGCTCTGGGGCCAACGTCCTGACTTTC | CATSRGQGSGANVLTF
few | . | TRBJ2-1 | TRBV6-5 | TGTGCCAGCAGTTACGGGGTTGGCGATGAGCAGTTCTTC | CASSYGVGDEQFF
. | . | TRBJ1-5 | TRBV11-2 | TGTGCCAGCAGCTTGGATCGCAGCAATCAGCCCCAGCATTTT | CASSLDRSNQPQHF
. | . | TRBJ2-3 | TRBV30 | TGTGCCTGGAGTCAAACAGGGAGCACAGATACGCAGTATTTT | CAWSQTGSTDTQYF
. | TRBD2 | TRBJ2-7 | TRBV28 | TGTGCCAGCAGTTTACGGACTAGCGGGATCGAGCAGTACTTC | CASSLRTSGIEQYF
. | . | TRBJ1-5 | TRBV27 | TGTGCCAGCAGTCCCCGGGGGGGAAGCAATCAGCCCCAGCATTTT | CASSPRGGSNQPQHF
. | . | TRBJ1-4 | TRBV2 | TGTGCCAGCAATGGGCCTTCGCAGGGTCATCTGGCTAATGAAAAACTGTTTTTT | CASNGPSQGHLANEKLFF
. | . | TRBJ2-7 | TRBV7-8 | TGTGCCAGCAGCTTTTTGCCCCAGGGGTATAGGGACGAGCAGTACTTC | CASSFLPQGYRDEQYF
few | . | TRBJ2-5 | TRBV30 | TGTGCCTGGGCCATGTGGAGTGAGGAAGAGACCCAGTACTTC | CAWAMWSEEETQYF
few | TRBD2 | TRBJ2-2 | TRBV29-1 | TGCAGCGTTGCCGGCGGGAGCGGTACCGGGGAGCTGTTTTTT | CSVAGGSGTGELFF
. | TRBD2 | TRBJ2-1 | TRBV29-1 | TGCAGCGTTCCGACTAGCGGGACAGATGAGCAGTTCTTC | CSVPTSGTDEQFF
. | TRBD2 | TRBJ2-6 | TRBV5-1 | TGCGCCAGCGGTCAGGTGGGAGGGAGATCTGGGGCCAACGTCCTGACTTTC | CASGQVGGRSGANVLTF
few | . | TRBJ1-1 | TRBV9 | TGTGCCAGCAGCGTAGGTTCCGGGGCCATGAACACTGAAGCTTTCTTT | CASSVGSGAMNTEAFF